This T cell receptor beta chain derives from a study of beta chain features in type 1 diabetes. Whole-study findings and limits: Cells that show high TCR expression could be over-represented by cDNA sequencing. Whether TCRB rearrangement is influenced by HLA type went unresolved here. Sampled from patients, naive, central memory and Treg TCRB repertoires appeared more similar than those sampled from healthy donors.

With regard to this clone: Its antigen is unidentified.

Reverse transcribing all isolated RNA meant expressed TCRB transcripts were sequenced. Produced via immunoSEQ multiplex PCR; TCRdb's table is partial and in-frame only. The table has approximately 5,800 clones, roughly 79% seen once. Sequencing input: Tregs from blood. This clonotype was sampled from a man between 18 and 35 years old in good health.

CDR3 bases: TGTGCCATCAAGACGCAGGGGTTCGGTGGAAACACCATATATTTT. Translation gives CAIKTQGFGGNTIYF. The chain joins TRBV10-3 to TRBJ1-3; D possibly corresponds to TRBD1 (6 bases). Trimming stripped 7 bases from V and 3 bases from J, with 16 bases between. CDR3 length: 15 amino acids. The germline V gene has CDR1 ENHRY and CDR2 SYGVKD.